Listed below are T cell receptor beta chains from one sample, sequenced in a study of blood T cell repertoires in COVID-19. Some clones are missing from TCRdb's copy, which holds only in-frame ones; the method was immunoSEQ multiplex PCR. Here the sample spans under 200,000 clones, nearly 85% being singletons. The sequenced material came from peripheral blood. Receptors originate from a woman between 25 and 40 years old with acute or convalescent COVID-19. Each CDR3 is given with its conserved first and last residue. Each record gives: J gene, clone size, V gene, D gene, CDR3 DNA, CDR3 protein. The D gene is left open where the match is weak. For some rows the clone size is stated as once, few or many, or as a class when expanded; others skip it.

TRBJ1-4,.,TRBV9,.,TGTGCCAGCAGTAGGGGAGGCACTAATGAAAAACTGTTTTTT,CASSRGGTNEKLFF
TRBJ2-7,few,TRBV27,TRBD1,TGTGCCAGCAGTTTGCAGGGGGCCTCCTACGAGCAGTACTTC,CASSLQGASYEQYF
TRBJ2-7,.,TRBV15,.,TGTGCCACCAGGACGAGGCGCGGGCAGCAGTACTTC,CATRTRRGQQYF
TRBJ1-3,.,TRBV28,.,TGTGCCAGCAGTCCCCATCCCCGGGCTGGAAACACCATATATTTT,CASSPHPRAGNTIYF
TRBJ1-1,.,TRBV28,TRBD1,TGTGCCAGCCGGGACAGTCATAACACTGAAGCTTTCTTT,CASRDSHNTEAFF
TRBJ2-3,.,TRBV25-1,TRBD2,TGTGCCAGCCGCCAAGCGGGGGCCCCTCAGTATTTT,CASRQAGAPQYF
TRBJ1-2,.,TRBV15,.,TGTGCCACCAGCAGTGGACAGTCCTATGGCTACACCTTC,CATSSGQSYGYTF
TRBJ1-1,.,TRBV28,.,TGTGCCAGCAGCAAATGGGCCAAGGCATTCGAAGCTTTCTTT,CASSKWAKAFEAFF
TRBJ2-5,.,TRBV28,.,TGTGCCAGCAGTTTTGGGCTCCGAGGGAGCGAGGAGACCCAGTACTTC,CASSFGLRGSEETQYF
TRBJ1-2,once,TRBV7-8,TRBD1,TGTGCCAGCTTGGGACAGGGGAGAGGCGGCTACACCTTC,CASLGQGRGGYTF
TRBJ1-1,.,TRBV14,.,TGTGCCAGCAGCCAGAAGAGGACCGCCGAGGGAACTTTCTTT,CASSQKRTAEGTFF
TRBJ2-4,.,TRBV10-2,.,TGCGCCAGCAGAAACGGGTTAGCCAAAAACATTCAGTACTTC,CASRNGLAKNIQYF
TRBJ1-1,.,TRBV5-4,TRBD1,TGTGCCAGCAGCTTGGGGGACAGGGTGAACACTGAAGCTTTCTTT,CASSLGDRVNTEAFF
TRBJ1-2,.,TRBV18,.,TGTGCCAGCTCACTGCCCAGGGGACCTAACTATGGCTACACCTTC,CASSLPRGPNYGYTF
TRBJ2-1,.,TRBV15,TRBD1,TGTGCCACCAGCAGAGACAGGGGGCTGAATGAGCAGTTCTTC,CATSRDRGLNEQFF
TRBJ1-1,.,TRBV19,.,TGTGCCAGTAGTATAGTGGGAGGGGGTGAAGCTTTCTTT,CASSIVGGGEAFF
TRBJ1-1,.,TRBV19,TRBD1,TGTGCCAGTAGTATCCCGGGACAGGGTAGAGGCCTTACGGCTTTCTTT,CASSIPGQGRGLTAFF
TRBJ2-5,.,TRBV6-5,TRBD2,TGTGCCAGCTCCAACGGGGGGACTAGACGGGAGACCCAGTACTTC,CASSNGGTRRETQYF
TRBJ2-4,.,TRBV3-1/TRBV3-2,.,TGTGCCAGCAGCCAAGATTTGGGAGTAAACATTCAGTACTTC,CASSQDLGVNIQYF
TRBJ1-1,few,TRBV30,.,TGTGCCTGGAGTCCCAGGGTCACTGAAGCTTTCTTT,CAWSPRVTEAFF
TRBJ2-7,.,TRBV7-8,.,TGTGCCAGCAGCTTAGGGGCGACAGACTACGAGCAGTACTTC,CASSLGATDYEQYF
TRBJ2-7,.,TRBV4-1,TRBD2,TGCGCCAGCAGCCAAGTTTCGGGGAGCGGGATGCCTTACGAGCAGTACTTC,CASSQVSGSGMPYEQYF
TRBJ1-1,once,TRBV28,.,TGTGCCAGCAGTAGTCAGGCGGACATGAACACTGAAGCTTTCTTT,CASSSQADMNTEAFF
TRBJ1-6,.,TRBV6-5,.,TGTGCCAGCAGTTACGGGGGAGGGATATCTTCACCCCTCCACTTT,CASSYGGGISSPLHF
TRBJ1-5,.,TRBV5-5,TRBD1,TGTGCCAGCAGCGGCGGGACAGGGGGCCGAAATCAGCCCCAGCATTTT,CASSGGTGGRNQPQHF
TRBJ1-2,.,TRBV19,TRBD1,TGTGCCAGTAGTATAGGAGCTACACAGGGGAGCGGCTACACCTTC,CASSIGATQGSGYTF
TRBJ1-2,few,TRBV25-1,.,TGTGCCAGCAGTGAATTCAAGGGCGCCGAGGGTGGCTACACCTTC,CASSEFKGAEGGYTF
TRBJ1-5,.,TRBV6-1,.,TGTGCCAGCAGTGAATCAGGGCTCTACCAGCCCCAGCATTTT,CASSESGLYQPQHF
TRBJ1-6,few,TRBV6-5,.,TGTGCCAGCAGTACCGGCGACAGGACTAATTCACCCCTCCACTTT,CASSTGDRTNSPLHF
TRBJ2-3,.,TRBV10-1,TRBD2,TGCGCCCGGGCGGGTGGGACTAAGGCAGATACGCAGTATTTT,CARAGGTKADTQYF
TRBJ1-2,.,TRBV27,.,TGTGCCAGTAGAGATACCGGGGGAAACTATGGCTACACCTTC,CASRDTGGNYGYTF
TRBJ2-1,.,TRBV7-2,.,TGTGCCAGCAGCTTAGTTCCGGTTTCTAGCTCCTACAATGAGCAGTTCTTC,CASSLVPVSSSYNEQFF
TRBJ1-1,.,TRBV6-6,TRBD1,TGTGCCAGCAGCAAAACAGGGGCAAGGGGAAGCGATGAAGCTTTCTTT,CASSKTGARGSDEAFF
TRBJ1-5,.,TRBV6-4,TRBD1,TGTGCCAGCAGTGACCCACAGGGGCGTGGGGCCTCTGATCAGCCCCAGCATTTT,CASSDPQGRGASDQPQHF
TRBJ1-2,.,TRBV19,.,TGTGCCAGTAGTATCACGATGGCCAGGGGCTACACCTTC,CASSITMARGYTF
TRBJ2-7,.,TRBV28,.,TGTGCCAGCAGCCCCTTCACAGGGAATCGTGACGAGCAGTACTTC,CASSPFTGNRDEQYF
TRBJ2-2,.,TRBV7-3,.,TGTGCCAGCAGCTTAAACCAGTTTGTCGGGGAGCTGTTTTTT,CASSLNQFVGELFF
TRBJ1-6,.,TRBV2,TRBD1,TGTGCCAGCACCATTAACCGGGACAGGAATAGTCCCCTCCACTTT,CASTINRDRNSPLHF
TRBJ1-1,.,TRBV6-2/TRBV6-3,.,TGTGCCAGCAGCCGCGGGCCTCGGATTCTAAACACTGAAGCTTTCTTT,CASSRGPRILNTEAFF
TRBJ1-5,few,TRBV6-5,TRBD1,TGTGCCAGCAGTTCCGCAAGGACAGGGACTCACCAGCCCCAGCATTTT,CASSSARTGTHQPQHF
TRBJ1-5,.,TRBV3-1/TRBV3-2,TRBD1,TGTGCCAGCAGCCAAGTAGACAGGGGGCTTAGCAATCAGCCCCAGCATTTT,CASSQVDRGLSNQPQHF
TRBJ2-7,.,TRBV10-1,.,TGCGCCAGCAGTGAGTCTTCAGGGTACGAGCAGTACTTC,CASSESSGYEQYF
TRBJ2-7,once,TRBV29-1,TRBD1,TGCAGCTTTACAGGGGGCAATCGGTACGAGCAGTACTTC,CSFTGGNRYEQYF
TRBJ1-2,.,TRBV24-1,TRBD1,TGTGCCACCAGTGATTCTTTGACAGGGATTGGCTACACCTTC,CATSDSLTGIGYTF
TRBJ1-6,.,TRBV5-4,.,TGTGCCAGCAGCCTCCCCGTCCCCGGGGAAGGGGCGGCGGGGAATTCACCCCTCCACTTT,CASSLPVPGEGAAGNSPLHF
TRBJ1-1,.,TRBV13,.,TGTGCCAGCAGCTTAAGGGGGTTTGGGACTGAAGCTTTCTTT,CASSLRGFGTEAFF
TRBJ1-4,.,TRBV10-3,TRBD1,TGTGCCATCAGTGAAAGACAGGGGGGTGAAAAACTGTTTTTT,CAISERQGGEKLFF
TRBJ2-7,.,TRBV27,.,TGTGCCAGCAGTTTTAAAGTTTCCGAGTACTACGAGCAGTACTTC,CASSFKVSEYYEQYF